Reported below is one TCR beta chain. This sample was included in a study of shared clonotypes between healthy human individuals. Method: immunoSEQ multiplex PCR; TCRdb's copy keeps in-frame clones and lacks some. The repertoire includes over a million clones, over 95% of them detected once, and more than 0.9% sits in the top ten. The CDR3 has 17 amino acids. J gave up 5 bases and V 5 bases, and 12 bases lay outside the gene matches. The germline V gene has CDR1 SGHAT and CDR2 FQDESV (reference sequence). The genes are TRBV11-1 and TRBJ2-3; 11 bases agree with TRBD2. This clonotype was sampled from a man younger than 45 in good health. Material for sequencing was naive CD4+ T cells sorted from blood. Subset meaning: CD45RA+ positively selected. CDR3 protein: CASSAPTLAGVGDTQYF. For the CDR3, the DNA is TGTGCCAGCAGCGCCCCAACACTAGCGGGAGTGGGAGATACGCAGTATTTT.